This T cell receptor (beta chain) was sequenced in a study of T-cell reconstitution after alpha-beta-depleted transplantation in children. About this clonotype: The antigen is not known.

Findings of the study overall: Newly produced T cells mostly provided counts and TCRbeta diversity after one year, as hyperexpanded clones declined. By about two months after transplant, alpha-beta T cells reportedly arose from several hundred graft clones that had expanded. At day 60, the high TCRbeta diversity found in some patients originated from recipient T cells and thymic progenitors that had survived.

There are 17 residues in the CDR3. V gave up 1 base and J gave up 3 bases; unmatched junction bases: 8. Germline CDR1 reads SNHLY; CDR2 reads FYNNEI. Unique molecular identifiers were incorporated when the TCRbeta library was constructed. TCRdb re-analysed the PCR reads in MiXCR, keeping a single row per CDR3 protein. The table shows 250,000 to 400,000 distinct CDR3 sequences, with around 25% occurring only once. The chain has TRBV2 and TRBJ2-1, with 8 bases matching TRBD2. This TCR was recovered from a male patient younger than 18 who had a stem cell transplant for acute lymphoblastic leukemia, so the T cells may come from the graft donor. Sequencing was performed on PBMCs, mostly from graft donor cells, taken 180 days after TCRalphabeta/CD19-depleted stem cell transplant. The chain's CDR3 is CASSEDPGTSFYNEQFF. The DNA of the CDR3 is TGTGCCAGCAGTGAAGACCCCGGGACTAGTTTCTACAATGAGCAGTTCTTC. The full variable domain, its missing parts supplied by reference TRBV2 and TRBJ2-1, is EPEVTQTPSHQVTQMGQEVILRCVPISNHLYFYWYRQILGQKVEFLVSFYNNEISEKSEIFDDQFSVERPDGSNFTLKIRSTKLEDSAMYFCASSEDPGTSFYNEQFFGPGTRLTVL.